These T cell receptor beta chains were read from a single sample in a study of T-cell memory formation after mild COVID-19. One entry per CDR3 protein results from TCRdb running MiXCR on the 5' RACE reads. The table lists around 300,000 distinct CDR3 sequences, approximately 19% of them singletons. The sample taken for sequencing was PBMCs or a T cell subset sorted from them (not recorded which). Every receptor here comes from a man younger than 35 who had mild COVID-19 (a few samples of this study predate the infection). Cell type and time point are not known. The CDR3 runs from the conserved cysteine through the conserved F or W. A D gene is named only where the DNA matches it firmly. Part of the rows lack a size; the others show once, few, many or a class for expanded clones.

d_call	clone_size	v_call	j_call	cdr3_nt	cdr3_aa
-	few	TRBV3-1	TRBJ1-1	TGTGCCAGCAGCCAAGCATACACTGAAGCTTTCTTT	CASSQAYTEAFF
-	few	TRBV4-3	TRBJ2-2	TGCGCTGCGGGGTTGGGCAGGAACACCGGGGAGCTGTTTTTT	CAAGLGRNTGELFF
TRBD2	few	TRBV5-1	TRBJ2-5	TGCGCCAGCATTCAAAGCGGGGGGACCGTCCAAGAGACCCAGTACTTC	CASIQSGGTVQETQYF
-	-	TRBV18	TRBJ1-1	TGTGCCAGCTCACCACGGGACGTATCGGAAGCTTTCTTT	CASSPRDVSEAFF
-	-	TRBV5-4	TRBJ1-1	TGTGCCAGCTCTGGGGCCGGGGGGTCTAACACTGAAGCTTTCTTT	CASSGAGGSNTEAFF
-	-	TRBV5-5	TRBJ1-4	TGTGCCAGCAGTCACTCGCAGGTTAGGGATGAAAAACTGTTTTTT	CASSHSQVRDEKLFF
-	-	TRBV5-1	TRBJ2-5	TGCGCCAGCAGCGACCCCAATACTAGCCGGGAGACCCAGTACTTC	CASSDPNTSRETQYF
-	few	TRBV2	TRBJ2-1	TGTGCCAGCAGAGGCTATACGGATGAGCAGTTCTTC	CASRGYTDEQFF
-	-	TRBV24-1	TRBJ2-1	TGTGCCACCAGTGATCCCTCACGGATCAATGAGCAGTTCTTC	CATSDPSRINEQFF
-	few	TRBV29-1	TRBJ2-3	TGCAGCGTCTCCGCGGATACGCAGTATTTT	CSVSADTQYF
-	-	TRBV20-1	TRBJ1-5	TGCAGTGCTATGGACGGGGGCGGCAATCAGCCCCAGCATTTT	CSAMDGGGNQPQHF
TRBD2	few	TRBV4-1	TRBJ2-7	TGCGCCAGCAGCCAAGCTCTGACTAGCGGGGGAACCTACGAGCAGTACTTC	CASSQALTSGGTYEQYF
TRBD1	-	TRBV5-1	TRBJ2-5	TGCGCCAGCAGCTGGGGGGACAGGGGTATGAAGACCCAGTACTTC	CASSWGDRGMKTQYF
-	few	TRBV24-1	TRBJ1-2	TGTGCCACCAGTGAAGGAATTAACTATGGCTACACCTTC	CATSEGINYGYTF
-	-	TRBV27	TRBJ2-7	TGTGCCAGCAGTTTACGGGCTTTTGCAGGAGAGCAGTACTTC	CASSLRAFAGEQYF
-	many	TRBV27	TRBJ2-7	TGTGCCAGCAGTTCCCTTGGGGGGCGCGAGTACTTC	CASSSLGGREYF
-	-	TRBV11-3	TRBJ2-5	TGTGCCAGCAGCAGGGGGATGGAGGAGACCCAGTACTTC	CASSRGMEETQYF
-	-	TRBV12-3/TRBV12-4	TRBJ2-3	TGTGCCAGCAGACCCGCGGGACTTACGCCGGATACGCAGTATTTT	CASRPAGLTPDTQYF
-	-	TRBV5-6	TRBJ1-1	TGTGCCAGCAGCCGTGACAGAATCACTTTCTTT	CASSRDRITFF
-	-	TRBV13	TRBJ1-4	TGTGCCAGCAGCTGGGCGTTGGGGGCCGGGGAAAAACTGTTTTTT	CASSWALGAGEKLFF
TRBD1	few	TRBV5-6	TRBJ2-1	TGTGCCAGCAGCTTGATTGTTATGGGGACAGGGAGGGTCTACAATGAGCAGTTCTTC	CASSLIVMGTGRVYNEQFF
-	-	TRBV7-3	TRBJ1-1	TGTGCCAGCAGCTCCCCCGGATCAACTGAAGCTTTCTTT	CASSSPGSTEAFF
-	-	TRBV27	TRBJ1-5	TGTGCCAGCAGTTGGTCAGGGTTCCTCAATCAGCCCCAGCATTTT	CASSWSGFLNQPQHF
TRBD2	-	TRBV7-9	TRBJ2-5	TGTGCCAGCAGCTCCCGGGGGGGGGGCGAGGAGACCCAGTACTTC	CASSSRGGGEETQYF
-	-	TRBV25-1	TRBJ1-1	TGTGCCAGCAGTGCACGGTTGGGTGACACTGAAGCTTTCTTT	CASSARLGDTEAFF
-	-	TRBV5-5	TRBJ1-5	TGTGCCAGCAGCTCTACAGGGACCAATCAGCCCCAGCATTTT	CASSSTGTNQPQHF
-	-	TRBV5-8	TRBJ2-5	TGTGCCAGCATCCCCGCGATCCAGGGAGGAGAGACCCAGTACTTC	CASIPAIQGGETQYF
TRBD2	-	TRBV28	TRBJ2-1	TGTGCCAGCAGCTCACTCCTAGCGGACCACAATGAGCAGTTCTTC	CASSSLLADHNEQFF
-	-	TRBV6-2/TRBV6-3	TRBJ1-1	TGTGCCAGCACCCGGTCGAACACTGAAGCTTTCTTT	CASTRSNTEAFF
-	-	TRBV30	TRBJ2-1	TGTGCCTGGAGTCCCCCCACAGGGCTGTCCTACAATGAGCAGTTCTTC	CAWSPPTGLSYNEQFF
-	few	TRBV20-1	TRBJ1-5	TGCAGTGCACCTGGACGGCAAAATAGCAATCAGCCCCAGCATTTT	CSAPGRQNSNQPQHF
-	few	TRBV4-1	TRBJ2-7	TGCGCCAGCAGCCCCGGTGGGACCTACGAGCAGTACTTC	CASSPGGTYEQYF
TRBD2	few	TRBV5-1	TRBJ2-3	TGCGCCAGCAGCTTGTCTAGCGGGGCAGATACGCAGTATTTT	CASSLSSGADTQYF
-	-	TRBV12-3/TRBV12-4	TRBJ2-7	TGTGCCAGCAGGGGGAACGAGGAGCAGTACTTC	CASRGNEEQYF
TRBD2	few	TRBV9	TRBJ2-3	TGTGCCAGCAGCGTGGGGACTAGCGCTTTCACAGATACGCAGTATTTT	CASSVGTSAFTDTQYF
TRBD2	few	TRBV28	TRBJ2-1	TGTGCCAGCCGCCGACTAGCGGCGTACAATGAGCAGTTCTTC	CASRRLAAYNEQFF
TRBD1	-	TRBV18	TRBJ1-1	TGTGCCAGCTGCGGACAGGGAACTGAAGCTTTCTTT	CASCGQGTEAFF
-	few	TRBV20-1	TRBJ2-7	TGCAGTGCTAGAGTATTCGGACCAAGCTCCTACGAGCAGTACTTC	CSARVFGPSSYEQYF